Shown below are 21 T cell receptor beta chains from a single sample sequenced in a study of T-cell memory formation after mild COVID-19. TCRdb ran MiXCR on the 5' RACE reads and lists one entry per CDR3 protein. The sample includes around 300,000 distinct CDR3 sequences, approximately 19% of them seen just once. The sequencing input was PBMCs or a T cell subset sorted from them (not recorded which). These receptors were obtained from a man between 18 and 29 years old who had mild COVID-19 (a few samples of this study predate the infection). Cell type and time point are not known.

This chain uses TRBV12-3 or TRBV12-4 with TRBJ2-5, with D tentatively TRBD1 (6 bases). V gave up 1 base and J gave up 4 bases, with 13 bases separating them. The CDR3 has 15 amino acids. The CDR3 loop reads CASSLGQGLGETQYF. CDR3 DNA: TGTGCCAGCAGTTTAGGGCAGGGGCTGGGAGAGACCCAGTACTTC.

This clonotype was observed a few times. In nucleotides, the CDR3 is TGTGCCAGCAGCTTAGGAGGACAGGCACGACAGCCCCAGCATTTT. Its protein is CASSLGGQARQPQHF. The gene calls are TRBV7-2 and TRBJ1-5; 7 nucleotides match TRBD1. CDR1 is SGHTA, CDR2 FQGNSA, per germline. There are 15 residues in the CDR3. Germline trimming cut 1 base from V and 7 bases from J; bases unmatched to any gene: 7.

Many counts were recorded for this clonotype. The chain combines TRBV7-2 with TRBJ2-2; TRBD2 matches 8 bases. Germline V gene sequence: CDR1 SGHTA, CDR2 FQGNSA. The CDR3 is 16 amino acids. V lost 5 bases to trimming and J lost 7 bases; unmatched junction nucleotides: 12. For the CDR3, the DNA is TGTGCCAGCAGCCCAAGACTAGCGCTCATTGGCGGGGAGCTGTTTTTT. Its translation: CASSPRLALIGGELFF.

The J gene is TRBJ1-5, the V gene TRBV18, with TRBD1 as a possible D gene (5 bases). The CDR3 runs 14 residues. Trimming stripped 2 bases from V and 6 bases from J, with 11 bases between. Germline V gene data show CDR1 as KGHSH and CDR2 as LQKENI. The CDR3: CASSPGGSGQPQHF. The CDR3 DNA reads TGTGCCAGCTCACCAGGGGGATCGGGTCAGCCCCAGCATTTT.

This clonotype was seen more than once but under ten times. The chain combines TRBV4-3 with TRBJ2-1, with D unresolved. Per the germline V gene, CDR1 is LGHNA and CDR2 is YSLEER. Trimming pared 5 bases from V and 3 bases from J, leaving 14 bases between. The CDR3 runs to 15 residues. CDR3 sequence: CASSARWENYNEQFF. In DNA form, the CDR3 reads TGCGCCAGCAGCGCTAGATGGGAAAACTACAATGAGCAGTTCTTC.

The chain links TRBV5-1 to TRBJ2-3; possibly TRBD1 for D (5 bases). Germline V CDR1 and CDR2: SGHRS, YFSETQ. The V end lost 4 bases, the J end lost 4 bases, and 16 bases lay between the germline ends. The CDR3 is 15 amino acids. The CDR3 sequence is CASSGAVDAADTQYF. The CDR3 DNA follows: TGCGCCAGCAGCGGGGCGGTGGACGCCGCAGATACGCAGTATTTT.

V gene TRBV5-1 combines with J gene TRBJ2-2; no reliable D call. V gave up 4 bases and J gave up 0 bases, with 16 bases separating them. The CDR3 has 17 residues. Germline V lookup: CDR1 SGHRS, CDR2 YFSETQ. DNA of the CDR3: TGCGCCAGCAGCCCGACGCCCCCGGGTTCGAACACCGGGGAGCTGTTTTTT. It translates to CASSPTPPGSNTGELFF.

Concerning this clonotype itself: The junction shows a germline mismatch at one end, possibly a read error. This chain joins TRBV5-6 and TRBJ2-3, with D perhaps TRBD2 (6 bases). This CDR3 is 15 amino acids long. Germline lookup yields CDR1 SGHDT and CDR2 YYEEEE. The CDR3: CASSSPGTPTYTQYF. The CDR3 nucleotides read TGTGCCAGCAGCTCCCCTGGGACTCCCACATATACGCAGTATTTT. Variable domain in full (rest from reference TRBV5-6 and TRBJ2-3): DAGVTQSPTHLIKTRGQQVTLRCSPKSGHDTVSWYQQALGQGPQFIFQYYEEEERQRGNFPDRFSGHQFPNYSSELNVNALLLGDSALYLCASSSPGTPTYTQYFGPGTRLTVL.

A single count supports this clonotype. The chain has TRBV7-9 and TRBJ1-2, with D unclear. Germline CDR1 SEHNR, CDR2 FQNEAQ (reference sequence). V gave up 3 bases and J gave up 8 bases, with 16 bases separating them. The CDR3 is 14 residues long. The CDR3 DNA is TGTGCCAGCAGCTTGTCCCCAGGTGTACAAGGCTACACCTTC. Its protein product is CASSLSPGVQGYTF.

V and J are TRBV29-1 and TRBJ1-1; D might be TRBD1 (5 bases). This CDR3 has 15 residues. V lost 4 bases to trimming and J lost 1 base, with 16 bases between them. The germline CDR1 and CDR2 sequences are SQVTM and ANQGSEA. The CDR3: CSVGQGRKTNTEAFF. In nucleotides, the CDR3 is TGCAGCGTTGGTCAGGGCAGGAAAACGAACACTGAAGCTTTCTTT.

The gene calls are TRBV18 and TRBJ1-1, with D maybe TRBD1 (6 bases). The CDR3 has 15 amino acids. Germline V gives CDR1 KGHSH, CDR2 LQKENI. V was shortened by 5 bases and J by 0 bases, with 13 bases between the two germline ends. CDR3 loop: CASSGTRAVNTEAFF. The CDR3 coding sequence is TGTGCCAGCTCAGGGACACGGGCGGTGAACACTGAAGCTTTCTTT.

This chain joins TRBV6-2 or TRBV6-3 and TRBJ2-7; no clear D. V lost 2 bases and J lost 4, with 3 bases in between. The CDR3 is 11 amino acids. Germline V gene sequence: CDR1 MNHEY, CDR2 SVGEGT. The CDR3 sequence: CASSYRYEQYV. CDR3 nucleotide sequence: TGTGCCAGCAGTTACCGGTACGAGCAGTACGTC.

The table lists this clonotype with a count of one. This sequence joins TRBV18 and TRBJ1-4; 8 positions agree with TRBD1. After removal of 5 bases from V and 0 bases from J, the junction contained 17 bases not matched to a gene. Per the germline V gene, CDR1 is KGHSH and CDR2 is LQKENI. This CDR3 has 20 residues. This CDR3 is CASSSPPGTGRLATNEKLFF. CDR3 coding DNA: TGTGCCAGCTCATCGCCTCCCGGGACAGGCCGACTCGCAACTAATGAAAAACTGTTTTTT.

A few counts support this clonotype. V usage is TRBV29-1 and J usage is TRBJ1-3, with D unresolved. This CDR3 contains 13 residues. The germline gives CDR1 SQVTM, CDR2 ANQGSEA. V was clipped by 6 bases and J by 0 bases, with 9 bases between them. CDR3: CSVYGSSGNTIYF. CDR3 in DNA: TGCAGCGTGTACGGGTCCTCTGGAAACACCATATATTTT.

This rearrangement joins TRBV2 to TRBJ2-5; 12 positions agree with TRBD2. The CDR3 spans 16 residues. CDR1 and CDR2 (germline): SNHLY, FYNNEI. The ends lost 6 bases at V and 4 bases at J; junction bases unmatched: 9. CDR3 in DNA: TGTGCCAGCAGGACGACTAGCGGGGGTCGTCGAGAGACCCAGTACTTC. This sequence encodes CASRTTSGGRRETQYF.

This clonotype was seen only a few times. CDR3 residues: CATSRVDREGVAFF. CDR3 nucleotides: TGTGCCACCAGCAGGGTAGACAGGGAGGGTGTTGCTTTCTTT. V and J are TRBV15 and TRBJ1-1, with 7 positions matching TRBD1. V was clipped by 3 bases and J by 11 bases; unmatched bases: 12. CDR3 length: 14 residues. CDR1 LNHNV and CDR2 YYDKDF come from the germline V gene (reference sequence).

The genes are TRBV5-1 and TRBJ2-7, with TRBD1 as a possible D gene (6 bases). The germline CDR1 and CDR2 sequences are SGHRS and YFSETQ. The V end lost 4 bases, the J end lost 2 bases, and 16 bases lay between the germline ends. The CDR3 has 15 residues. The DNA for the CDR3 is TGCGCCAGCAGCCCAGGACAGCCAAGGGCCTACGAGCAGTACTTC. It encodes CASSPGQPRAYEQYF.

This clonotype was detected ten times or more. V usage is TRBV13 and J usage is TRBJ2-3; D gene uncertain. The CDR3 contains 11 residues. Germline assignment: CDR1 PRHDT and CDR2 FYEKMQ (reference sequence). Trimming removed 2 bases from V and 13 bases from J, with 10 bases in between. Written as DNA, the CDR3 is TGTGCCAGCAGCTTAAATGGTCCGGAGTATTTT. Residues: CASSLNGPEYF.

The chain is built from TRBV11-2 and TRBJ1-1; possible D gene TRBD1, 6 bases. This CDR3 region has 15 residues. CDR1 is SGHAT and CDR2 is FQNNGV in the germline V gene. Trimming removed 4 bases from V and 5 bases from J, with 17 bases in between. The CDR3 sequence: CASSSRGGAGTEAFF. In DNA, the CDR3 is TGTGCCAGCAGCTCCCGAGGGGGGGCTGGGACTGAAGCTTTCTTT. Full variable domain (missing parts from reference TRBV11-2 and TRBJ1-1): EAGVAQSPRYKIIEKRQSVAFWCNPISGHATLYWYQQILGQGPKLLIQFQNNGVVDDSQLPKDRFSAERLKGVDSTLKIQPAKLEDSAVYLCASSSRGGAGTEAFFGQGTRLTVV.

The CDR3 loop is CASNRGIDTEAFF. DNA of the CDR3: TGTGCCAGCAATCGGGGAATAGACACTGAAGCTTTCTTT. This chain links TRBV6-5 with TRBJ1-1, with D unclear. Trimming took off 7 bases at V and 3 bases at J, with 12 bases between the two ends. This CDR3 region has 13 residues. Germline V gene lookup returns CDR1 MNHEY and CDR2 SVGAGI.

V and J are TRBV7-9 and TRBJ1-5; maybe TRBD1 (5 bases). V shed 4 bases and J shed 0 bases, with 19 bases lying between them. The CDR3 extends over 18 amino acids. CDR1 and CDR2 from the germline V gene are SEHNR and FQNEAQ (reference sequence). CDR3 in amino acids: CASSSPSRGGDSNQPQHF. In nucleotides, the CDR3 is TGTGCCAGCAGCTCCCCTTCGCGGGGGGGGGATAGCAATCAGCCCCAGCATTTT. The complete variable domain, with remaining parts taken from reference TRBV7-9 and TRBJ1-5, reads DTGVSQNPRHKITKRGQNVTFRCDPISEHNRLYWYRQTLGQGPEFLTYFQNEAQLEKSRLLSDRFSAERPKGSFSTLEIQRTEQGDSAMYLCASSSPSRGGDSNQPQHFGDGTRLSIL.